The clone carrying this T cell receptor beta chain was seen ten or more times. Its antigen is not known. This record comes from a study of human T cells and chemical hapten exposure. CDR1 and CDR2 (germline): MDHEN, SYDVKM. Trimming took 6 bases from V and 1 from J; bases not matched to a gene: 5. The CDR3 runs 15 residues. Whole-study findings and limits: Relative to control repertoires, expanded TCRs gave rise to significantly more large CDR3 similarity clusters.

One entry per CDR3 protein results from TCRdb running MiXCR on the RACE reads. This table holds roughly 72,000 distinct CDR3 sequences, 10% to 13% found once. This sample's time point: patch test 1, 2 weeks after DPC sensitization. The treatment was: therapeutic diphenylcyclopropenone sensitization with weekly scalp DPC. The sequence was collected from a woman between 45 and 65 years old with alopecia areata. Some clones in this sample may be carry-over from other donors' samples. The chain uses TRBV28 and TRBJ2-4, with 8 bases lining up with TRBD2. Sequenced here: whole blood, sampled in connection with sensitization to the hapten diphenylcyclopropenone (DPC). CDR3 sequence (DNA): TGTGCCAGCAGCCCCGGGGGGGCCGCCAAAAACATTCAGTACTTC. This codes for CASSPGGAAKNIQYF.